Each of the 22 T cell receptor beta chains below was sequenced from the same sample in a study of blood T cell repertoires in COVID-19. Libraries were prepared by immunoSEQ multiplex PCR; TCRdb keeps only in-frame clonotypes and omits some of them. The sample has around 310,000 clones, roughly 90% seen once. Sequencing was done on a sample of PBMCs or T cells enriched from blood (not recorded which). The receptors were sampled from a woman aged 25 to 39 who had recovered from COVID-19.

This clone was found a few times. This chain joins TRBV29-1 and TRBJ1-4, with a possible D match to TRBD1 (5 bases). Trimming left V 5 bases short and J 5 bases short, with 15 bases between. Germline lookup yields CDR1 SQVTM and CDR2 ANQGSEA. CDR3 length equals 14 residues. The CDR3 sequence is CSVREGSKNEKLFF. The DNA of the CDR3 is TGCAGCGTTCGGGAGGGGAGTAAAAATGAAAAACTGTTTTTT.

This chain joins TRBV10-3 and TRBJ1-6, with D possibly matching TRBD1 (6 bases). In germline, CDR1 is ENHRY, CDR2 SYGVKD. CDR3 length: 15 amino acids. The V end lost 10 bases, the J end lost 8 bases, and 21 bases lay between the germline ends. The chain's CDR3 is CATTNVQGNDSPLHF. The DNA for the CDR3 is TGTGCCACCACAAATGTCCAGGGGAATGATTCACCCCTCCACTTT.

The chain's CDR3 is CATSVVLNSNQPQHF. The CDR3 DNA follows: TGTGCCACCAGTGTGGTACTAAATAGCAATCAGCCCCAGCATTTT. The chain couples TRBV24-1 to TRBJ1-5, with D uncertain. Germline V gene data show CDR1 as KGHDR and CDR2 as SFDVKD. CDR3 length: 15 amino acids. Trimming stripped 5 bases from V and 0 bases from J, with 10 bases between.

The genes are TRBV11-2 and TRBJ2-1, with a weak D call TRBD1 (5 bases). V gave up 3 bases and J gave up 0 bases, with 9 bases separating them. Germline values: CDR1 SGHAT, CDR2 FQNNGV. The CDR3 has 15 residues. The CDR3 is CASSFGASSYNEQFF. The CDR3 region has the DNA TGTGCCAGCAGCTTTGGGGCGAGCTCCTACAATGAGCAGTTCTTC.

The chain uses TRBV5-1 and TRBJ2-1, with D possibly being TRBD2 (6 bases). The CDR3 has 15 amino acids. V was pared by 2 bases and J by 10 bases, with 19 bases between. Germline V gene sequence: CDR1 SGHRS, CDR2 YFSETQ. This CDR3 is CASSFMGGTGREQFF. Here the CDR3 DNA reads TGCGCCAGCAGCTTCATGGGAGGCACCGGTCGGGAGCAGTTCTTC.

This clone was seen a handful of times. The chain joins TRBV3-1 (or the pseudogene TRBV3-2) to TRBJ1-5, with D tentatively TRBD1 (5 bases). CDR1 and CDR2 from the germline V gene are LGHDT and YNNKEL (reference sequence). The V gene lost 3 bases and the J gene lost 7 bases, with 10 bases spanning the gap. This CDR3 is built from 13 residues. The CDR3 sequence is CASSQQPGQPQHF. CDR3 DNA: TGTGCCAGCAGCCAGCAGCCAGGGCAGCCCCAGCATTTT.

CDR3 in DNA: TGTGCCAGCAGTTACTCGTCGGCGGAACCCCTAAACGAGCAGTACTTC. It encodes CASSYSSAEPLNEQYF. V is TRBV6-5 and J is TRBJ2-7; D uncertain. Germline CDR1 reads MNHEY; CDR2 reads SVGAGI. The CDR3 extends over 16 amino acids. The V gene lost 0 bases and the J gene lost 5 bases, with 17 bases spanning the gap.

About this clone itself: Other DNA sequences in the same sample also yield this CDR3. The rearrangement uses TRBV3-1 (or the pseudogene TRBV3-2) and TRBJ2-3; 10 bases line up with TRBD2. The CDR3 is made up of 16 amino acids. Losses at the gene ends were 4 bases for V and 0 bases for J; bases not matched to a gene: 4. Germline CDR1 and CDR2: LGHDT and YNNKEL (reference sequence). The CDR3 region has the DNA TGTGCCAGCAGCCGACGGACTAGCGGCAGCACAGATACGCAGTATTTT. Encoded protein: CASSRRTSGSTDTQYF.

The chain couples TRBV6-5 to TRBJ1-3; 8 bases match TRBD1. This CDR3 has 14 amino acids. CDR1 MNHEY and CDR2 SVGAGI come from the germline V gene. Trimming took 4 bases from V and 4 from J; bases not matched to a gene: 3. The CDR3 is CASSSGTGGNTIYF. CDR3 nucleotide sequence: TGTGCCAGCAGTTCCGGGACAGGAGGAAACACCATATATTTT.

The chain links TRBV6-6 to TRBJ2-7; TRBD1 might be the D (5 bases). This CDR3 is built from 12 residues. V dropped 7 bases and J dropped 5 bases, with 12 bases sitting between them. Germline V gene lookup returns CDR1 MNHNY and CDR2 SVGAGI (reference sequence). The CDR3 bases are TGTGCCAGCATGGGGCAGGGCCACGAGCAGTACTTC. This translates into CASMGQGHEQYF.

The CDR3 DNA reads TGCGCCAGCAGCCAGGCGCAGGGGCACGAGCAGTACTTC. Translating gives CASSQAQGHEQYF. The rearrangement uses TRBV4-1 and TRBJ2-7; TRBD1 is a possible D gene (6 bases). CDR1 and CDR2 from the germline V gene are MGHRA and YSYEKL. The V end was cut by 3 bases, the J end by 5 bases, with 11 bases between. The CDR3 runs to 13 residues.

This sequence joins TRBV5-1 and TRBJ1-6; D is ambiguous. Germline V gene lookup returns CDR1 SGHRS and CDR2 YFSETQ. The CDR3 runs 16 residues. V was trimmed by 0 bases and J by 0 bases, leaving 7 bases between them. CDR3 amino acids: CASSLVAVSYNSPLHF. CDR3 DNA sequence: TGCGCCAGCAGCTTGGTGGCAGTCTCCTATAATTCACCCCTCCACTTT. The full variable domain, in which reference TRBV5-1 and TRBJ1-6 provide the parts outside the CDR3, is KAGVTQTPRYLIKTRGQQVTLSCSPISGHRSVSWYQQTPGQGLQFLFEYFSETQRNKGNFPGRFSGRQFSNSRSEMNVSTLELGDSALYLCASSLVAVSYNSPLHFGNGTRLTVT.

This chain uses TRBV5-6 with TRBJ2-7, with TRBD2 matching 7 bases. The CDR3 length is 16 residues. The germline gives CDR1 SGHDT, CDR2 YYEEEE. J gave up 5 bases and V 1 base, and 12 bases lay outside the gene matches. DNA for the CDR3: TGTGCCAGCAGCTTGTGGGGGGGATCGCCTGCCCACGAGCAGTACTTC. Encoded protein: CASSLWGGSPAHEQYF.

The chain has TRBV5-4 and TRBJ1-1, with 7 bases that match TRBD1. The germline V gene has CDR1 SGHNT and CDR2 YYREEE (reference sequence). CDR3 size: 16 residues. The J segment lost 4 bases and the V segment lost 5 bases, leaving 14 bases of the junction unmatched. CDR3 nucleotides: TGTGCCAGCAGGCATGGGACAGATCCTCTGGGCACTGAAGCTTTCTTT. Protein: CASRHGTDPLGTEAFF.

This clone was picked up one time. The rearrangement links TRBV30 to TRBJ2-1; D ambiguous. V lost 2 bases, J lost 8 bases, and 10 bases lay in between. The CDR3 totals 12 residues. Germline V gene lookup returns CDR1 GTSNPN and CDR2 SVGIG (reference sequence). CDR3 residues: CAWSTLLDEQFF. The CDR3 DNA reads TGTGCCTGGAGTACCCTTCTAGATGAGCAGTTCTTC.

V and J are TRBV7-2 and TRBJ2-3; the D gene is possibly TRBD1 (5 bases). V lost 1 base to trimming and J lost 0 bases, with 8 bases between them. The CDR3 has 15 amino acids. Germline V gene lookup returns CDR1 SGHTA and CDR2 FQGNSA. The CDR3 sequence is CASSLGGESTDTQYF. CDR3 bases: TGTGCCAGCAGCTTAGGGGGCGAGAGCACAGATACGCAGTATTTT.

The J gene is TRBJ2-2, the V gene TRBV18; 9 nucleotides match TRBD1. J gave up 2 bases and V 3 bases, and 13 bases lay outside the gene matches. The CDR3 loop spans 19 amino acids. The germline CDR1 and CDR2 sequences are KGHSH and LQKENI. CDR3 protein: CASSPPTGTGILNTGELFF. The DNA of the CDR3 is TGTGCCAGCTCACCCCCTACCGGGACAGGGATACTTAACACCGGGGAGCTGTTTTTT.

The chain links TRBV12-3 or TRBV12-4 to TRBJ1-4; D gene ambiguous. V was cut by 6 bases and J by 3 bases, with 8 bases left in between. The CDR3 is 13 amino acids. The chain's CDR3 is CASSPDSNEKLFF. The CDR3 DNA is TGTGCCAGCAGCCCCGACTCTAATGAAAAACTGTTTTTT.

This rearrangement joins TRBV5-1 to TRBJ1-6; D possibly corresponds to TRBD1 (6 bases). This CDR3 is built from 14 residues. Germline loops: CDR1 SGHRS, CDR2 YFSETQ. V was shortened by 2 bases and J by 10 bases, with 13 bases between the two germline ends. CDR3 sequence reads: CASSLTGTQSPLHF. The CDR3 DNA reads as TGCGCCAGCAGCTTAACAGGGACCCAATCACCCCTCCACTTT.

The chain uses TRBV6-6 and TRBJ1-5; TRBD1 aligns across 8 bases. V shed 7 bases and J 8 bases; nucleotides not matched to a gene: 10. Germline CDR1 and CDR2: MNHNY and SVGAGI (reference sequence). The CDR3 contains 14 residues. CDR3 nucleotide sequence: TGTGCCAGCACCTCTAGACAGGGGACAGAGCCCCAGCATTTT. This codes for CASTSRQGTEPQHF.

The chain couples TRBV18 to TRBJ1-5; 7 bases map to TRBD1. CDR1 and CDR2 from the germline V gene are KGHSH and LQKENI. V was pared by 2 bases and J by 3 bases, with 10 bases of the junction left unmatched. The CDR3 runs to 17 residues. CDR3 nucleotides: TGTGCCAGCTCACCAGTTAAGGCACAGGGGAACAATCAGCCCCAGCATTTT. It translates to CASSPVKAQGNNQPQHF.

Notes on this clone: Other DNA sequences of this sample code for an identical CDR3. The chain employs TRBV28 and TRBJ2-7; TRBD2 matches at 9 bases. CDR1 and CDR2 from the germline V gene are MDHEN and SYDVKM. Germline trimming cut 4 bases from V and 0 bases from J; bases unmatched to any gene: 1. The CDR3 runs 14 residues. The CDR3 sequence is CASSYSGSSYEQYF. The CDR3 DNA is TGTGCCAGCAGTTATAGCGGGAGCTCCTACGAGCAGTACTTC.